Presented here are 11 T cell receptor beta chains from one specimen sequenced in a study of blood T cell repertoires in COVID-19. TCRdb keeps only in-frame clones here, not all; method: immunoSEQ multiplex PCR. There are roughly 250,000 clones in the sample; under 90% occur only once, and roughly 2.9% lies in the top ten. The material sequenced was peripheral blood. Receptor source: a woman aged 60-75 years with active or convalescent COVID-19.

The CDR3 loop reads CASSLQGYDSPLHF. DNA of the CDR3: TGTGCCAGCAGTTTACAGGGGTACGATTCACCCCTCCACTTT. J is TRBJ1-6 and V is TRBV27; possible D gene TRBD1, 6 bases. CDR1 and CDR2 (germline): MNHEY, SMNVEV (reference sequence). V was clipped by 2 bases and J by 8 bases, with 10 bases between them. This CDR3 region has 14 residues.

The genes are TRBV18 and TRBJ1-1; TRBD1 matches 10 bases. The J segment lost 4 bases and the V segment lost 3 bases, leaving 8 bases of the junction unmatched. This CDR3 has 16 residues. Germline assignment: CDR1 KGHSH and CDR2 LQKENI. The DNA of the CDR3 is TGTGCCAGCTCACCGAAGACAGGGGGCGCAGCCACTGAAGCTTTCTTT. Translating gives CASSPKTGGAATEAFF.

The chain recombines TRBV5-4 with TRBJ2-1; 15 positions match TRBD2. The CDR3 totals 15 residues. The ends lost 5 bases at V and 10 bases at J; junction bases unmatched: 7. Germline assignment: CDR1 SGHNT and CDR2 YYREEE (reference sequence). Written as DNA, the CDR3 is TGTGCCAGCAGTTCGGGACTAGCGGGGGGATGGGAGCAGTTCTTC. This sequence encodes CASSSGLAGGWEQFF.

The chain uses TRBV19 and TRBJ1-2; D gene unclear. CDR1 LNHDA and CDR2 SQIVND come from the germline V gene (reference sequence). This CDR3 spans 14 amino acids. Trimming cost V 4 bases and J 3 bases, with 12 bases left between them. CDR3 sequence reads: CASSTHLSYYGYTF. The DNA of the CDR3 is TGTGCCAGTAGTACCCATTTGTCATACTATGGCTACACCTTC.

The genes are TRBV11-3 and TRBJ2-7; the D gene is possibly TRBD1 (5 bases). The CDR3 consists of 13 residues. Trimming pared 0 bases from V and 5 bases from J, leaving 8 bases between. Per germline, CDR1 SGHNT and CDR2 YENEEA. CDR3 DNA: TGTGCCAGCAGCTTAGATCCCAGGGACGAGCAGTACTTC. Translating gives CASSLDPRDEQYF.

The chain's CDR3 is CASRPSGGYRNNEQFF. In DNA, the CDR3 is TGTGCCAGCAGACCTAGCGGGGGTTATAGAAACAATGAGCAGTTCTTC. The chain links TRBV7-3 to TRBJ2-1; 10 bases agree with TRBD2. Germline V CDR1 and CDR2: SGHTA, FQGTGA. The CDR3 has 16 amino acids. Trimming removed 6 bases from V and 5 bases from J; junction bases left unmatched: 10.

The CDR3 DNA is TGTGCCAGCAGCGTACGGACAGGGGCCCCTTTCGGTGGCTACACCTTC. The encoded protein is CASSVRTGAPFGGYTF. The V and J genes are TRBV9 and TRBJ1-2, with 9 nucleotides matching TRBD1. CDR1 is SGDLS, CDR2 YYNGEE, per germline. This CDR3 spans 16 amino acids. Trimming cost V 1 base and J 7 bases; bases outside gene matches: 11.

The rearrangement uses TRBV5-4 and TRBJ1-2; 8 positions agree with TRBD1. Germline V gives CDR1 SGHNT, CDR2 YYREEE (reference sequence). This CDR3 is 13 amino acids long. With 4 bases clipped from V and 3 bases from J, the junction kept 2 bases outside the gene matches. CDR3 sequence: CASSDRGHYGYTF. The CDR3 DNA is TGTGCCAGCAGCGACAGGGGCCACTATGGCTACACCTTC.

Only one count was recorded for this clone. This sample also contains other DNA sequences that code for the same CDR3. The rearrangement uses TRBV5-6 and TRBJ1-3, with D maybe TRBD1 (6 bases). Trimming stripped 7 bases from V and 4 bases from J, with 12 bases between. Germline V gives CDR1 SGHDT, CDR2 YYEEEE. The CDR3 runs to 13 residues. The CDR3 protein is CASSLRGGNTIYF. CDR3 DNA sequence: TGTGCCAGCTCTCTGAGGGGGGGAAACACCATATATTTT.

For the CDR3, the DNA is TGTGCCAGCAGCTTAGGACAGGATTGGACTGAAGCTTTCTTT. Translated, it gives CASSLGQDWTEAFF. This rearrangement joins TRBV7-6 to TRBJ1-1; TRBD1 is a possible D gene (6 bases). Germline CDR1 reads SGHVS; CDR2 reads FNYEAQ. This CDR3 contains 14 residues. V was shortened by 1 base and J by 5 bases, with 11 bases between the two germline ends. Filled out from reference TRBV7-6 and TRBJ1-1, the complete variable domain reads GAGVSQSPRYKVTKRGQDVALRCDPISGHVSLYWYRQALGQGPEFLTYFNYEAQQDKSGLPNDRFSAERPEGSISTLTIQRTEQRDSAMYRCASSLGQDWTEAFFGQGTRLTVV.

This clone has only one observation. The chain employs TRBV7-6 and TRBJ2-7; 9 positions match TRBD1. The V gene end was trimmed by 4 bases and the J gene end by 6 bases; junction bases not matched to a gene: 7. CDR3 length: 14 amino acids. From germline, CDR1 is SGHVS and CDR2 FNYEAQ. The CDR3, as DNA: TGTGCCAGCAGCTCGGATTTGGACAGGGGCGAGCAGTACTTC. Amino acids: CASSSDLDRGEQYF.